This passage covers 2 T cell receptor beta chains from one sample sequenced in a study of vaccination and CD4 T cells after COVID-19. The Oncomine TCR Beta short-read assay sequenced DNA from cultured CD4+ T cells. TCRdb re-derived calls from the PCR reads in MiXCR, one entry per CDR3 protein. The sample holds several thousand distinct CDR3 sequences; approximately 50% are singletons and the top ten take roughly a quarter. Treatment described: roughly 11-day PBMC culture with coronavirus spike peptide pools or control peptides (ViraFEST assay). These TCRs are of unknown antigen specificity. Sequenced sample: CD4+ T cells from blood, cultured in vitro. These receptors were obtained from a human donor who had recovered from COVID-19.

The genes are TRBV20-1 and TRBJ1-5; 7 bases agree with TRBD1. Trimming took 7 bases from V and 3 from J; bases not matched to a gene: 9. Per the germline V gene, CDR1 is DFQATT and CDR2 is SNEGSKA (reference sequence). The CDR3 length is 14 residues. CDR3 DNA: TGCAGTGGGGAGGACAGGCAGAACAATCAGCCCCAGCATTTT. Translation: CSGEDRQNNQPQHF.

The chain is built from TRBV10-3 and TRBJ1-1; D not resolved. The CDR3 extends over 14 amino acids. Germline CDR1 is ENHRY and CDR2 is SYGVKD. Trimming stripped 2 bases from V and 0 bases from J, with 7 bases between. The CDR3 region is CAISEVLMNTEAFF. CDR3 DNA sequence: TGTGCCATCAGTGAGGTACTTATGAACACTGAAGCTTTCTTT.